Below are 27 T cell receptor beta chains sequenced from a single sample in a study of cytomegalovirus exposure and HLA in healthy donors. Use of 60 Vbeta and 13 Jbeta primers characterized the PCR. Assay used: immunoSEQ multiplex PCR; TCRdb lists only in-frame clones, some missing. The sample has roughly 110,000 clones; 74% are singletons. The material sequenced was PBMCs. The origin of the receptors is a human donor in good health.

The chain carries TRBV6-5 and TRBJ2-7; D is possibly TRBD1 (6 bases). CDR1 is MNHEY, CDR2 SVGAGI, per germline. This CDR3 is 16 amino acids long. V was trimmed by 3 bases and J by 4 bases, leaving 19 bases between them. The chain's CDR3 is CASSYSPPTGYYEQYF. The CDR3 DNA is TGTGCCAGCAGTTATAGCCCCCCGACAGGCTATTACGAGCAGTACTTC.

The V call is TRBV11-2, the J call TRBJ1-3; TRBD1 might be the D (6 bases). CDR1 is SGHAT and CDR2 is FQNNGV in the germline V gene. Trimming took 1 base from V and 9 from J, leaving 13 bases between them. This CDR3 region has 14 residues. The CDR3 is CASSLGTEGSTIYF. As DNA, the CDR3 is TGTGCCAGCAGCTTAGGGACAGAAGGGTCCACCATATATTTT.

This clone was seen only a few times. V gene TRBV25-1 combines with J gene TRBJ2-2; D remains unclear. V was trimmed by 4 bases and J by 9 bases, leaving 3 bases between them. The CDR3 has 10 amino acids. Germline V CDR1 and CDR2: MGHDK, SYGVNS. For the CDR3, the DNA is TGTGCCAGCAGTGGGCGGGAGCTGTTTTTT. This encodes CASSGRELFF.

The rearrangement uses TRBV27 and TRBJ1-1, with 7 bases matching TRBD1. Germline V CDR1 and CDR2: MNHEY, SMNVEV (reference sequence). CDR3 length: 14 residues. V was pared by 5 bases and J by 6 bases, with 9 bases of the junction left unmatched. In DNA, the CDR3 is TGTGCCAGCAGTGGACCGGGACAGAGCGCTGAAGCTTTCTTT. Protein product: CASSGPGQSAEAFF.

The V and J genes are TRBV5-1 and TRBJ2-7; tentatively, D is TRBD1 (6 bases). The CDR3 sequence is 14 residues long. The V end was cut by 3 bases, the J end by 5 bases, with 15 bases between. CDR1 is SGHRS, CDR2 YFSETQ, per germline. CDR3 in amino acids: CASSSGTNVHEQYF. The CDR3 DNA reads TGCGCCAGCAGCTCTGGGACAAATGTACACGAGCAGTACTTC. Looking up the rest from reference TRBV5-1 and TRBJ2-7 gives the full variable domain: KAGVTQTPRYLIKTRGQQVTLSCSPISGHRSVSWYQQTPGQGLQFLFEYFSETQRNKGNFPGRFSGRQFSNSRSEMNVSTLELGDSALYLCASSSGTNVHEQYFGPGTRLTVT.

Here the CDR3 reads CAIAKIRQSGTDTQYF. CDR3 DNA sequence: TGTGCCATCGCAAAAATCAGACAGAGTGGCACAGATACGCAGTATTTT. The genes are TRBV27 and TRBJ2-3, with D maybe TRBD1 (5 bases). CDR1 and CDR2 (germline): MNHEY, SMNVEV (reference sequence). This CDR3 is built from 16 residues. Trimming took 10 bases from V and 1 from J, leaving 21 bases between them.

This clone appeared a single time. The J gene is TRBJ2-5, the V gene TRBV4-1; 9 positions match TRBD2. Per germline, CDR1 MGHRA and CDR2 YSYEKL. The CDR3 runs 17 residues. Trimming removed 0 bases from V and 3 bases from J; junction bases left unmatched: 8. The DNA for the CDR3 is TGCGCCAGCAGCCAAGATATTACGGGACTAGCAGAAGAGACCCAGTACTTC. Translation: CASSQDITGLAEETQYF.

This clone was detected only a few times. This chain connects TRBV9 to TRBJ2-1; 7 bases are a match to TRBD2. Trimming removed 0 bases from V and 10 bases from J; junction bases left unmatched: 10. CDR1 is SGDLS and CDR2 is YYNGEE in the germline V gene. The CDR3 runs to 15 residues. The CDR3 nucleotides read TGTGCCAGCAGCGTAGCCGACGCGGGGGAGGGCGAGCAGTTCTTC. Its translation: CASSVADAGEGEQFF.

This chain connects TRBV9 to TRBJ1-3; TRBD1 aligns across 7 bases. Germline values: CDR1 SGDLS, CDR2 YYNGEE. The CDR3 runs 16 residues. Trimming took 3 bases from V and 0 from J; bases not matched to a gene: 6. CDR3 amino acids: CASSAEGQSSGNTIYF. Written as DNA, the CDR3 is TGTGCCAGCAGCGCGGAGGGACAGAGCTCTGGAAACACCATATATTTT.

This clone was seen just once. The chain uses TRBV5-1 and TRBJ2-1, with 8 nucleotides matching TRBD1. CDR1 and CDR2 from the germline V gene are SGHRS and YFSETQ. The CDR3 contains 14 residues. V gave up 4 bases and J gave up 7 bases; unmatched junction bases: 7. The CDR3 bases are TGCGCCAGCAGCCAAACGGGACAGGCTAATGAGCAGTTCTTC. Translated: CASSQTGQANEQFF.

The chain is built from TRBV19 and TRBJ2-2; weak D call: TRBD1 (5 bases). This CDR3 region has 15 residues. Per the germline V gene, CDR1 is LNHDA and CDR2 is SQIVND (reference sequence). Deletions cut 1 base from V and 0 bases from J, with 6 bases between. As DNA, the CDR3 is TGTGCCAGTAGTATAGGACAGACGAACACCGGGGAGCTGTTTTTT. Protein: CASSIGQTNTGELFF. Looking up the rest from reference TRBV19 and TRBJ2-2 gives the full variable domain: DGGITQSPKYLFRKEGQNVTLSCEQNLNHDAMYWYRQDPGQGLRLIYYSQIVNDFQKGDIAEGYSVSREKKESFPLTVTSAQKNPTAFYLCASSIGQTNTGELFFGEGSRLTVL.

The CDR3 protein is CASSVGAGMQPQHF. For the CDR3, the DNA is TGTGCCAGCAGCGTAGGGGCCGGGATGCAGCCCCAGCATTTT. This sequence joins TRBV9 and TRBJ1-5; D is ambiguous. The CDR3 totals 14 residues. Germline V gene sequence: CDR1 SGDLS, CDR2 YYNGEE. V lost 0 bases, J lost 7 bases, and 11 bases lay in between.

The chain couples TRBV19 to TRBJ1-5, with 8 positions matching TRBD1. This CDR3 comprises 15 residues. Germline CDR1 and CDR2: LNHDA and SQIVND (reference sequence). J lost 7 bases, V lost 5 bases, and 10 bases had no gene match. The CDR3 sequence is CASSLRQGAEQPQHF. The CDR3 DNA reads TGTGCCAGTAGTCTGCGTCAGGGGGCGGAGCAGCCCCAGCATTTT. Together with reference TRBV19 and TRBJ1-5, the CDR3 gives the full variable domain: DGGITQSPKYLFRKEGQNVTLSCEQNLNHDAMYWYRQDPGQGLRLIYYSQIVNDFQKGDIAEGYSVSREKKESFPLTVTSAQKNPTAFYLCASSLRQGAEQPQHFGDGTRLSIL.

V is TRBV9 and J is TRBJ1-5, with 7 nucleotides matching TRBD1. This CDR3 region has 14 residues. V shed 0 bases and J 7 bases; nucleotides not matched to a gene: 4. Germline V gives CDR1 SGDLS, CDR2 YYNGEE. The DNA for the CDR3 is TGTGCCAGCAGCGTAGGGGCAGGGGGGCAGCCCCAGCATTTT. Protein: CASSVGAGGQPQHF.

The gene calls are TRBV9 and TRBJ1-6; 7 bases agree with TRBD1. Germline trimming cut 3 bases from V and 6 bases from J; bases unmatched to any gene: 3. There are 14 residues in the CDR3. Germline-derived CDR1 and CDR2 are SGDLS and YYNGEE. DNA of the CDR3: TGTGCCAGCAGCGGACAGGGAAGTAATTCACCCCTCCACTTT. Translated, it gives CASSGQGSNSPLHF.

The CDR3 protein is CASSISLAGGVDTQYF. The DNA of the CDR3 is TGTGCCAGTAGTATATCTCTAGCGGGAGGTGTAGATACGCAGTATTTT. This chain connects TRBV19 to TRBJ2-3; TRBD2 matches 11 bases. Looked up from germline, CDR1 is LNHDA and CDR2 is SQIVND (reference sequence). There are 16 residues in the CDR3. Unmatched junction bases numbered 6, after V lost 2 bases and J lost 5 bases.

The chain couples TRBV6-6 to TRBJ2-5; D uncertain. This CDR3 comprises 13 residues. V shed 0 bases and J shed 7 bases, with 9 bases lying between them. The V gene's germline CDR1 is MNHNY and CDR2 SVGAGI (reference sequence). The CDR3 loop reads CASSYSAVGTQYF. The CDR3 DNA is TGTGCCAGCAGTTACTCGGCGGTTGGGACCCAGTACTTC.

The J gene is TRBJ2-7, the V gene TRBV28; 16 positions agree with TRBD2. V trimming: 1 base; J trimming: 3 bases; junction bases outside the gene matches: 15. This CDR3 spans 21 amino acids. Germline CDR1 reads MDHEN; CDR2 reads SYDVKM. The CDR3 loop reads CASSLLELPGLAGGPGYEQYF. The CDR3 DNA is TGTGCCAGCAGTTTATTGGAACTACCGGGACTAGCGGGAGGGCCAGGCTACGAGCAGTACTTC.

This clone was seen only once. The rearrangement links TRBV6-5 to TRBJ2-2, with D unresolved. V was clipped by 9 bases and J by 10 bases, with 21 bases between them. Germline CDR1 MNHEY, CDR2 SVGAGI. This CDR3 comprises 14 residues. The CDR3 region is CASKMSALSAELFF. CDR3 coding DNA: TGTGCCAGTAAGATGAGCGCCCTCTCGGCGGAGCTGTTTTTT.

The gene calls are TRBV18 and TRBJ2-2, with D hard to call. This CDR3 has 15 residues. Germline loops: CDR1 KGHSH, CDR2 LQKENI. Trimming pared 2 bases from V and 4 bases from J, leaving 11 bases between. The CDR3 sequence: CASSPTSAGTGELFF. The CDR3 DNA reads as TGTGCCAGCTCACCAACGAGCGCTGGCACCGGGGAGCTGTTTTTT. The whole variable domain, filled in from reference TRBV18 and TRBJ2-2, reads NAGVMQNPRHLVRRRGQEARLRCSPMKGHSHVYWYRQLPEEGLKFMVYLQKENIIDESGMPKERFSAEFPKEGPSILRIQQVVRGDSAAYFCASSPTSAGTGELFFGEGSRLTVL.

The J gene is TRBJ1-5, the V gene TRBV6-1; D possibly corresponds to TRBD1 (5 bases). V was pared by 2 bases and J by 6 bases, with 14 bases between. The CDR3 spans 15 residues. The V gene's germline CDR1 is MNHNS and CDR2 SASEGT. CDR3 region: CASSETGVGGQPQHF. The CDR3 coding sequence is TGTGCCAGCAGTGAAACGGGGGTTGGGGGTCAGCCCCAGCATTTT.

At least ten counts were recorded for this clone. This rearrangement joins TRBV5-3 to TRBJ1-1; D gene ambiguous. TRBV5-3 is placed among ORFs of uncertain function. This CDR3 contains 14 residues. The germline V and J ends were trimmed by 0 bases and 7 bases, with 13 bases remaining between them. The CDR3 DNA follows: TGTGCCAGAAGCTTGGCCCTAGGTAGAAATGAAGCTTTCTTT. It specifies CARSLALGRNEAFF.

This clone was seen a few times. The rearrangement links TRBV14 to TRBJ1-6; D gene ambiguous. The CDR3 is made up of 13 amino acids. Trimming cost V 0 bases and J 8 bases, with 5 bases left between them. The germline CDR1 and CDR2 sequences are SGHDN and FVKESK. CDR3 protein: CASSQELDSPLHF. The CDR3 DNA reads as TGTGCCAGCAGCCAAGAACTAGATTCACCCCTCCACTTT.

The rearrangement joins TRBV5-1 to TRBJ2-5, with D possibly TRBD2 on 7 matching bases. V lost 0 bases to trimming and J lost 4 bases, with 10 bases between them. The germline V gene encodes CDR1 SGHRS and CDR2 YFSETQ. The CDR3 is 14 residues long. CDR3: CASSLAGGPETQYF. CDR3 coding DNA: TGCGCCAGCAGCTTGGCCGGGGGGCCAGAGACCCAGTACTTC.

The V call is TRBV6-1, the J call TRBJ2-7, with D tentatively TRBD2 (5 bases). The CDR3 runs 13 residues. Trimming left V 8 bases short and J 6 bases short, with 17 bases between. Germline loops: CDR1 MNHNS, CDR2 SASEGT. The CDR3 region has the DNA TGTGCCAGCGGGGAAAATAGCGAAAGCGAGCAGTACTTC. Amino acid sequence: CASGENSESEQYF.

This clone was recorded once. The rearrangement links TRBV9 to TRBJ2-7; TRBD1 matches 7 bases. Germline V lookup: CDR1 SGDLS, CDR2 YYNGEE. The V segment lost 4 bases and the J segment 2 bases; nucleotides outside the gene matches: 9. The CDR3 is 15 residues long. The CDR3 region has the DNA TGTGCCAGCAGCCCGCGGACAGGTTGGGCCTACGAGCAGTACTTC. The encoded protein is CASSPRTGWAYEQYF.

J is TRBJ1-1 and V is TRBV29-1; D perhaps matches TRBD1 (5 bases). Germline lookup yields CDR1 SQVTM and CDR2 ANQGSEA. This CDR3 contains 16 residues. V lost 6 bases to trimming and J lost 1 base, with 21 bases between them. CDR3 amino acids: CSVARGGVDKNTEAFF. CDR3 in DNA: TGCAGCGTGGCACGGGGGGGGGTGGATAAGAACACTGAAGCTTTCTTT. Full variable domain (rest looked up from reference TRBV29-1 and TRBJ1-1): SAVISQKPSRDICQRGTSLTIQCQVDSQVTMMFWYRQQPGQSLTLIATANQGSEATYESGFVIDKFPISRPNLTFSTLTVSNMSPEDSSIYLCSVARGGVDKNTEAFFGQGTRLTVV.